Listed below are T cell receptor beta chains from one sample, sequenced in a study of cytomegalovirus exposure and HLA in healthy donors. Sequenced by immunoSEQ multiplex PCR; TCRdb stores in-frame clones only, minus some. The sample contains hundreds of thousands of clones, 83% of which appear only once. Sequenced input: PBMCs. The receptors here all came from a woman in her late teens or twenties in good health and CMV-seronegative. Each CDR3 is given with its conserved first and last residue. The order of the fields is clone size, J gene, V gene, D gene, CDR3 DNA, CDR3 protein. The D gene is left open where the match is weak. A row's size may be missing; if present it is once, few, many or a size class.

clone size: once
J gene: TRBJ1-2
V gene: TRBV6-6
D gene: TRBD1
CDR3 DNA: TGTGCCAGCAGCCAGGGGGATTACTATGGCTACACCTTC
CDR3 protein: CASSQGDYYGYTF

clone size: -
J gene: TRBJ2-1
V gene: TRBV5-6
D gene: -
CDR3 DNA: TGTGCCAGCAGCTTGGGGCCGAGCTCCTACAATGAGCAGTTCTTC
CDR3 protein: CASSLGPSSYNEQFF

clone size: -
J gene: TRBJ1-5
V gene: TRBV28
D gene: TRBD1
CDR3 DNA: TGTGCCAGCAGTTTAACAGGGGAATATCAGCCCCAGCATTTT
CDR3 protein: CASSLTGEYQPQHF

clone size: -
J gene: TRBJ2-1
V gene: TRBV29-1
D gene: -
CDR3 DNA: TGCAGCGTGACCGGACTCTACAATGAGCAGTTCTTC
CDR3 protein: CSVTGLYNEQFF

clone size: -
J gene: TRBJ1-4
V gene: TRBV19
D gene: TRBD1
CDR3 DNA: TGTGCCAGTAGTGGGCGGACAGGGGTTCTTGAAAAACTGTTTTTT
CDR3 protein: CASSGRTGVLEKLFF

clone size: few
J gene: TRBJ2-7
V gene: TRBV15
D gene: -
CDR3 DNA: TGTGCCACCAGCAGAGACAGGGGCGCCTACGAGCAGTACTTC
CDR3 protein: CATSRDRGAYEQYF

clone size: -
J gene: TRBJ1-5
V gene: TRBV28
D gene: -
CDR3 DNA: TGTGCCAGCATTACCGGGCACCGCAATCAGCCCCAGCATTTT
CDR3 protein: CASITGHRNQPQHF

clone size: -
J gene: TRBJ2-2
V gene: TRBV15
D gene: -
CDR3 DNA: TGTGCCACCAGCCTAGACGGCCCGGGAACCGGGGAGCTGTTTTTT
CDR3 protein: CATSLDGPGTGELFF

clone size: -
J gene: TRBJ2-3
V gene: TRBV20-1
D gene: -
CDR3 DNA: TGCAGTGCCAAGTCAGATACGCAGTATTTT
CDR3 protein: CSAKSDTQYF

clone size: -
J gene: TRBJ1-5
V gene: TRBV6-6
D gene: -
CDR3 DNA: TGTGCCAGCACTCCGGAGAGAGGCCAGCCCCAGCATTTT
CDR3 protein: CASTPERGQPQHF

clone size: -
J gene: TRBJ2-3
V gene: TRBV30
D gene: -
CDR3 DNA: TGTGCCTGGAGCCAATCCCATATAGATACGCAGTATTTT
CDR3 protein: CAWSQSHIDTQYF

clone size: -
J gene: TRBJ2-3
V gene: TRBV2
D gene: TRBD2
CDR3 DNA: TGTGCCAGCAGTGAAGTATTAGCGGGAGGGACCACAGATACGCAGTATTTT
CDR3 protein: CASSEVLAGGTTDTQYF

clone size: -
J gene: TRBJ2-1
V gene: TRBV28
D gene: -
CDR3 DNA: TGTGCCAGCAGTTCCCAGAGCAGCTCCTACAATGAGCAGTTCTTC
CDR3 protein: CASSSQSSSYNEQFF

clone size: -
J gene: TRBJ2-7
V gene: TRBV27
D gene: -
CDR3 DNA: TGTGCCAGCAGTCGGGAGACTCCCTACGAGCAGTACTTC
CDR3 protein: CASSRETPYEQYF